This TCR beta chain was sequenced in a study of shared clonotypes between healthy human individuals (dated by TCRdb to about 2020). With regard to the full study: The cohort included three men and two women between 18 and 49 years of age. For each donor, CD4 naive and CD4 memory were each given three plates, CD8 naive was given two plates, and CD8 memory was given one plate. To estimate repertoire size and how much clonotypes are shared between individuals, the study performed deep sequencing of blood TCR repertoires from roughly five healthy adults. Different laboratories and diverse techniques were used to prepare libraries and sequence TCR repertoires, to increase sequencing depth and limit assay-specific biases. Leukapheresis yielded between about 0.8 and 8.9 billion PBMCs per donor. Beyond this particular receptor, the publication reports: Sampling was restricted to blood, and TCR repertoires in tissues likely differ from the TCR repertoires found in blood. Pairwise subsampling led to the expectation that sequencing depth would affect the degree of clonotype sharing among donors. Around 5.4% of naive CD4, 3.5% of naive CD8, 2% to 2.5% of memory CD4, and less than 0.45% of memory CD8 clonotypes were shared across a few donors. Incomplete sequencing was indicated by rarefaction of sorted-subset datasets, despite the large sequencing depth. Naive subsets generally had larger estimated clonotype richness than memory subsets. Because the study included a small number of donors, the genetic and exposure-history diversity represented was limited. Clonotypes shared by all four sorted-subset donors showed higher generation probabilities than non-shared clonotypes.

TCR CDR3 regions were amplified from genomic DNA by multiplex PCR using the deep immunoSEQ assay. Genomic DNA extracted from each cell subset was distributed evenly over all wells of several immunoSEQ 96-well plates, and each plate served as one replicate. For sorted subsets, each replicate PCR was loaded with roughly 190 ng genomic DNA, equivalent to 32,000 or so T cell genomes. Purified libraries were quantified with a Qubit 3.0 fluorometer, sized on a Bioanalyzer 2100, and re-quantified with the KAPA Library Quantification kit. A separate single-read 150-cycle Illumina NextSeq 550 flow cell was used to sequence each immunoSEQ 96-well plate. The original pipeline was this. Because only junctional sequences without quality scores were contained in the immunoSEQ output, filtering matching that applied to full-length reads could not be performed. Sequences were annotated with PyIR, a Python wrapper for IgBLAST v1.9, and V/J genes and CDR3 were assigned using IMGT germline references. Any read was removed if the V/J assignment was weak (E-value above 1e-6), the CDR3 was missing, or the read contained stop codons, out-of-frame junctions, or ambiguous translated residues. V3J clonotypes were defined as sequences sharing an identical inferred V gene, J gene, and CDR3 amino acid sequence. Percentage overlap between repertoires was computed as shared unique clonotypes divided by the size of the smaller repertoire. Richness of each repertoire was evaluated using RTK rarefaction, the Chao1 estimator, and Recon v2.1 estimates of unobserved clonotypes. OLGA was used to compute generation probabilities for all TCRbeta clonotypes that the gDNA method yielded from a handful of donors. This immuneACCESS table, as held by TCRdb, lists in-frame sequences with V and J called but not all clones. Of the missing ones, under half trace to an unresolved V gene in checked studies; the others have no known cause. The V and J calls and clone size come from that table; D and trimming were worked out from the DNA. The sample records 1.5 million to 2.5 million clones, about 95% of which are singletons. The ten top clones hold around 1.2% of the sample.

A word on this clone: Its target antigen remains unknown. Base qualities were left out, and no much larger clone turns up one base away.

According to the germline V gene, CDR1 reads SGHVS and CDR2 reads FQNEAQ. V drops 1 base and J drops 8 bases, leaving 14 bases in between. Inclusive of the bounding cysteine and phenylalanine, the CDR3 is 15 residues long. Of the read, only the CDR3 DNA is kept; its 45 bases are in frame from base 1. CD8 naive samples were obtained by positive selection for CCR7 among CD45RO-negative cells, yielding a CD45RA+CCR7+ population from which TemRA cells were excluded. The donors were healthy, HIV-negative adults with no recently reported acute infections or vaccinations. Only Caucasian adults living in Nashville, Tennessee, USA were represented among the donors. After blood collection by leukapheresis, PBMCs were isolated using Ficoll-Histopaque density gradient centrifugation and then cryopreserved in the vapor phase of liquid nitrogen. Purity and quantity of every magnetically sorted T cell population were checked by analytical flow cytometry. Genomic DNA was isolated from every sorted fraction and measured by UV absorbance on a Nanodrop 2000c.

This sequence originates from a man younger than 35 in good health. The sequence links TRBV7-8 to TRBJ1-4, and TRBD1 may be the D gene, going by 6 matching bases. Sequences were obtained from naive CD8+ T cells sorted from blood. In light of the paper, this sample's cell subset or site label describes: CD45RA+CCR7+. The bases read TGTGCCAGCAGCTTAGAATGGGGGCAGCGGGAAAAACTGTTTTTT. This sequence encodes CASSLEWGQREKLFF.